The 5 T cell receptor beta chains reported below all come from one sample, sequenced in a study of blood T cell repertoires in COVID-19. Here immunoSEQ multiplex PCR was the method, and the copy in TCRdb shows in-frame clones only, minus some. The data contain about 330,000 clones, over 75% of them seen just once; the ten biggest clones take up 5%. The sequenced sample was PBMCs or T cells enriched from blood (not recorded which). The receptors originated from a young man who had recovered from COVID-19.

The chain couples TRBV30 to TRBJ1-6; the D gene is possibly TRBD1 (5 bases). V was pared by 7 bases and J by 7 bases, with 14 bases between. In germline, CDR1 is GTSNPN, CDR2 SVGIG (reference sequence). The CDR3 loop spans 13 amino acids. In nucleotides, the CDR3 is TGTGCCTACACGACAGAGCCCAATTCACCCCTCCACTTT. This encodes CAYTTEPNSPLHF. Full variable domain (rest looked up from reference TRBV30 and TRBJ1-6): SQTIHQWPATLVQPVGSPLSLECTVEGTSNPNLYWYRQAAGRGLQLLFYSVGIGQISSEVPQNLSASRPQDRQFILSSKKLLLSDSGFYLCAYTTEPNSPLHFGNGTRLTVT.

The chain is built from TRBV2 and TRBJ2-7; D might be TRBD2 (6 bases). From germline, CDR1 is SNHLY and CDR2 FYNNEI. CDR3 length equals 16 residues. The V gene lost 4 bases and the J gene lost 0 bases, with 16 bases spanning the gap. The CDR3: CASSAGRGISSYEQYF. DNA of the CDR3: TGTGCCAGCAGTGCGGGGCGGGGCATTAGCTCCTACGAGCAGTACTTC.

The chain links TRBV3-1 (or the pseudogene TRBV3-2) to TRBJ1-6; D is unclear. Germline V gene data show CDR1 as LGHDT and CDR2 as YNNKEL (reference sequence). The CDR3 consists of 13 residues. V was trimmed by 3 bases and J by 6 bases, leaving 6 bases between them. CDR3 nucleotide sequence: TGTGCCAGCAGCCATTTAGCTAATTCACCCCTCCACTTT. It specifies CASSHLANSPLHF.

CDR3 residues: CASSLASGVYEQYF. DNA of the CDR3: TGTGCCAGCAGCTTAGCTAGCGGGGTCTACGAGCAGTACTTC. The chain is built from TRBV7-8 and TRBJ2-7; 8 bases are a match to TRBD2. In germline, CDR1 is SGHVS, CDR2 FQNEAQ. J gave up 3 bases and V 0 bases, and 1 base lay outside the gene matches. The CDR3 runs 14 residues.

CDR3 sequence reads: CASREGQVNQPQHF. CDR3 bases: TGTGCCAGCAGGGAGGGACAGGTCAATCAGCCCCAGCATTTT. V gene TRBV2 combines with J gene TRBJ1-5; 8 nucleotides line up with TRBD1. Germline lookup yields CDR1 SNHLY and CDR2 FYNNEI. The V and J ends lost 6 bases and 3 bases, in that order; junction bases with no gene match: 4. The CDR3 runs to 14 residues.